The clone carrying this T cell receptor beta chain has more than one count but fewer than ten. The sample belongs to a study of early T cells in non-severe SARS-CoV-2 infection. Each single cDNA molecule received a unique molecular identifier. TCRdb used MiXCR to reprocess the 5' RACE reads, holding one entry per CDR3 protein. The sample has 70,000 to 90,000 distinct CDR3 sequences, less than 15% seen once. This TCR was recovered from an adult who was a healthcare worker with PCR-confirmed SARS-CoV-2 infection or an uninfected control (not recorded which). Sequencing used whole blood.

The DNA for the CDR3 is TGTGCCAGCAGCTTGGCCGAGGCTCTTACCGATCTCTATGGCTACACCTTC. Protein: CASSLAEALTDLYGYTF. V usage is TRBV5-5 and J usage is TRBJ1-2; no firm D call. V was clipped by 0 bases and J by 4 bases, with 19 bases between them. The CDR3 contains 17 residues. Germline CDR1 SGHKS, CDR2 YYEKEE (reference sequence).